The 14 T cell receptor beta chains given below trace back to one sample, sequenced in a study of T-cell memory formation after mild COVID-19. TCRdb reprocessed the 5' RACE reads via MiXCR and lists one record per CDR3 protein. The data show 300,000 to 400,000 distinct CDR3 sequences, with 13% seen just once and 20% to 25% held by the top ten. The sequencing sample was made of PBMCs or a T cell subset sorted from them (not recorded which). These TCRs come from a man younger than 35 who had mild COVID-19 (a few samples of this study predate the infection). Cell type and time point are not known.

This clonotype was observed a few times. V and J are TRBV4-1 and TRBJ2-5, with a possible D match to TRBD2 (5 bases). The CDR3 runs 14 residues. Deletions cut 1 base from V and 6 bases from J, with 12 bases between. The germline gives CDR1 MGHRA, CDR2 YSYEKL. For the CDR3, the DNA is TGCGCCAGCAGCCAAGTACTAGTCGGCAAGACCCAGTACTTC. Protein: CASSQVLVGKTQYF.

This sequence joins TRBV6-5 and TRBJ1-2; the D is unclear. There are 15 residues in the CDR3. Germline loops: CDR1 MNHEY, CDR2 SVGAGI. Trimming removed 4 bases at V and 1 base at J, with 13 bases between. The CDR3 reads CASSSVGRINYGYTF. In DNA, the CDR3 is TGTGCCAGCAGTTCCGTCGGACGGATTAACTATGGCTACACCTTC.

The chain employs TRBV7-2 and TRBJ2-7; D not certain. The CDR3 sequence is 13 residues long. Deletions cut 0 bases from V and 2 bases from J, with 5 bases between. Germline assignment: CDR1 SGHTA and CDR2 FQGNSA. CDR3 nucleotide sequence: TGTGCCAGCAGCTTAGCTGGGACCTACGAGCAGTACGTC. Protein product: CASSLAGTYEQYV.

This clonotype has a handful of counts. The rearrangement joins TRBV9 to TRBJ1-3; no clear D gene. The CDR3 has 16 amino acids. Trimming shortened V by 0 bases and J by 3 bases, and 13 bases separated the two germline ends. Germline V lookup: CDR1 SGDLS, CDR2 YYNGEE. The CDR3 coding sequence is TGTGCCAGCAGCGTAGAGGGAGGTCGTTATGGAAACACCATATATTTT. Protein: CASSVEGGRYGNTIYF.

This chain connects TRBV12-3 or TRBV12-4 to TRBJ2-2, with 10 bases matching TRBD2. Trimming at V came to 4 bases and at J to 4 bases, leaving 3 bases not matched to a gene. This CDR3 contains 15 residues. CDR3 region: CASSSSGGPTGELFF. The CDR3 nucleotides read TGTGCCAGCAGTTCTAGCGGGGGACCCACCGGGGAGCTGTTTTTT.

This clonotype occurred many times. The chain combines TRBV7-9 with TRBJ2-7; D is uncertain. The CDR3 spans 12 residues. V gave up 2 bases and J gave up 3 bases, with 5 bases separating them. From germline, CDR1 is SEHNR and CDR2 FQNEAQ (reference sequence). The CDR3 DNA reads TGTGCCAGCAGCTTAATGAGCTACGAGCAGTACGTC. It is translated as CASSLMSYEQYV.

J is TRBJ2-7 and V is TRBV6-6; 9 positions agree with TRBD2. The CDR3 consists of 17 residues. The trim removed 0 bases at V and 3 bases at J, leaving 9 bases unmatched. Looked up from germline, CDR1 is MNHNY and CDR2 is SVGAGI (reference sequence). The CDR3 here is CASSYSGTSWGFYEQYF. The CDR3 coding sequence is TGTGCCAGCAGTTACTCCGGGACTAGCTGGGGGTTCTACGAGCAGTACTTC.

This clonotype was observed a few times. V and J are TRBV5-8 and TRBJ1-1, with 9 bases that match TRBD1. The CDR3 length is 15 residues. The germline gives CDR1 SGHTS, CDR2 YDEGEE. Germline trimming cut 5 bases from V and 4 bases from J; bases unmatched to any gene: 9. CDR3 protein: CASSLQGAWVTEAFF. The CDR3 DNA is TGTGCCAGCAGTCTACAGGGGGCTTGGGTCACTGAAGCTTTCTTT.

The rearrangement links TRBV5-1 to TRBJ2-5, with D tentatively TRBD1 or TRBD2 (6 bases each). V was trimmed by 6 bases and J by 1 base, leaving 10 bases between them. The CDR3 runs 13 residues. Germline loops: CDR1 SGHRS, CDR2 YFSETQ. As DNA, the CDR3 is TGCGCCAGCACGGGGGACACCCAAGAGACCCAGTACTTC. Translated: CASTGDTQETQYF.

This chain joins TRBV7-9 and TRBJ1-1; D may be TRBD1 (6 bases). Between the trimmed V and J ends, which lost 1 base and 2 bases, there was a span of 17 bases. The CDR3 covers 17 residues. CDR1 and CDR2 (germline): SEHNR, FQNEAQ (reference sequence). The chain's CDR3 is CASSLVQLAGVNTEAFF. The CDR3 DNA follows: TGTGCCAGCAGCTTAGTACAGTTGGCAGGGGTTAACACTGAAGCTTTCTTT.

This chain joins TRBV6-2 or TRBV6-3 and TRBJ1-1; no reliable D call. In germline, CDR1 is MNHEY, CDR2 SVGEGT. The CDR3 loop spans 15 amino acids. The ends were cut back, 5 bases at V and 2 bases at J, with 15 bases in the middle. CDR3 nucleotide sequence: TGTGCCAGCAGTAAGACCTTCACTCGAAACACTGAAGCTTTCTTT. Its protein is CASSKTFTRNTEAFF.

This clonotype was observed a handful of times. The chain is built from TRBV4-1 and TRBJ1-5, with a weak D call TRBD1 (6 bases). Germline CDR1 MGHRA, CDR2 YSYEKL. The ends were cut back, 2 bases at V and 3 bases at J, with 11 bases in the middle. CDR3 size: 15 residues. In DNA form, the CDR3 reads TGCGCCAGCAGCCAACGGAACAGGGCCAATCAGCCCCAGCATTTT. Its translation: CASSQRNRANQPQHF.

A few counts support this clonotype. The chain joins TRBV29-1 to TRBJ2-3; D is unclear. CDR1 is SQVTM and CDR2 is ANQGSEA in the germline V gene. V shed 4 bases and J shed 2 bases, with 10 bases lying between them. This CDR3 spans 13 amino acids. CDR3 nucleotide sequence: TGCAGCGTTGCGGCAGGTGACACAGATACGCAGTATTTT. Amino acid sequence: CSVAAGDTDTQYF.

This chain joins TRBV29-1 and TRBJ1-1; TRBD1 matches at 7 bases. V lost 7 bases, J lost 0 bases, and 8 bases stayed unmatched. The germline V gene has CDR1 SQVTM and CDR2 ANQGSEA. CDR3 length: 14 amino acids. The CDR3 DNA reads as TGCAGCGGGGCGACAGGGTGGCTGAACACTGAAGCTTTCTTT. Its protein product is CSGATGWLNTEAFF.